The 25 T cell receptor beta chains reported below all come from one sample, sequenced in a study of blood T cell repertoires in COVID-19 (TCRdb year 2020). Libraries came from the immunoSEQ multiplex PCR assay. The clones in this table, taken by TCRdb from immuneACCESS, are in-frame only. Not every clone is retained; where verified, under half of the shortfall comes from an unresolved V gene, and the cause of the rest is unknown. The sample table shows 300,000 to 350,000 clones, and approximately 89% are seen once. The top ten clonotypes cover over 4.5% of the sample. The sample consisted of PBMCs or T cells enriched from blood (not recorded which). All receptors derive from a man aged 30 to 39 who had recovered from COVID-19.

This clone appeared a single time. This chain joins TRBV13 and TRBJ2-5; 10 bases are shared with TRBD2. J gave up 2 bases and V 5 bases, and 14 bases lay outside the gene matches. CDR1 and CDR2 (germline): PRHDT, FYEKMQ (reference sequence). The CDR3 sequence is 18 residues long. CDR3: CASSPVSSGGARQETQYF. DNA for the CDR3: TGTGCCAGCAGCCCCGTGAGCAGCGGGGGGGCAAGGCAAGAGACCCAGTACTTC.

V is TRBV19 and J is TRBJ2-3; 11 positions match TRBD1. This CDR3 is built from 14 residues. CDR1 is LNHDA and CDR2 is SQIVND in the germline V gene (reference sequence). After removal of 5 bases from V and 5 bases from J, the junction contained 3 bases not matched to a gene. The CDR3 protein is CASSRTGGRDTQYF. The DNA of the CDR3 is TGTGCCAGTAGTCGGACAGGGGGCAGAGATACGCAGTATTTT. Using reference TRBV19 and TRBJ2-3 for the parts outside the CDR3, the full variable domain is DGGITQSPKYLFRKEGQNVTLSCEQNLNHDAMYWYRQDPGQGLRLIYYSQIVNDFQKGDIAEGYSVSREKKESFPLTVTSAQKNPTAFYLCASSRTGGRDTQYFGPGTRLTVL.

The chain carries TRBV27 and TRBJ2-5, with D perhaps matching TRBD2 (5 bases). Per the germline V gene, CDR1 is MNHEY and CDR2 is SMNVEV (reference sequence). The CDR3 extends over 13 amino acids. V was clipped by 5 bases and J by 5 bases, with 12 bases between them. The CDR3 DNA reads TGTGCCAGCAGTCCCGGGATTCGGGAGACCCAGTACTTC. It is translated as CASSPGIRETQYF.

This clone was found a few times. Additional DNA sequences in this sample encode the identical CDR3. The genes are TRBV15 and TRBJ2-2, with D tentatively TRBD2 (6 bases). The CDR3 loop spans 15 amino acids. Trimming shortened V by 0 bases and J by 3 bases, and 8 bases separated the two germline ends. Germline CDR1 is LNHNV and CDR2 is YYDKDF (reference sequence). The DNA of the CDR3 is TGTGCCACCAGCAGAGATGGAGGGTACACCGGGGAGCTGTTTTTT. Its protein is CATSRDGGYTGELFF.

The chain is built from TRBV30 and TRBJ1-5; 7 bases are a match to TRBD1. This CDR3 has 13 residues. Per germline, CDR1 GTSNPN and CDR2 SVGIG (reference sequence). The J segment lost 11 bases and the V segment lost 3 bases, leaving 10 bases of the junction unmatched. The CDR3 protein is CAWSLSFTGAQHF. CDR3 nucleotides: TGTGCCTGGAGCTTATCTTTCACAGGGGCCCAGCATTTT.

This chain uses TRBV7-9 with TRBJ1-1; D possibly corresponds to TRBD1 (6 bases). This CDR3 region has 15 residues. Germline CDR1 and CDR2: SEHNR and FQNEAQ (reference sequence). V was clipped by 0 bases and J by 1 base, with 9 bases between them. The CDR3 coding sequence is TGTGCCAGCAGCTTAGCGGGGGGGCAGAACACTGAAGCTTTCTTT. It is translated as CASSLAGGQNTEAFF.

V is TRBV9 and J is TRBJ1-5; D uncertain. Germline loops: CDR1 SGDLS, CDR2 YYNGEE. Trimming stripped 2 bases from V and 7 bases from J, with 16 bases between. This CDR3 is 15 amino acids long. The DNA of the CDR3 is TGTGCCAGCAGCGTGAGCGGGGTAGTGGGACAGCCCCAGCATTTT. It translates to CASSVSGVVGQPQHF.

This chain connects TRBV5-1 to TRBJ2-5; D possibly corresponds to TRBD2 (5 bases). The V end lost 3 bases, the J end lost 4 bases, and 13 bases lay between the germline ends. The germline gives CDR1 SGHRS, CDR2 YFSETQ. The CDR3 has 14 amino acids. The CDR3 sequence is CASSSVTGSETQYF. The CDR3 DNA reads as TGCGCCAGCAGCTCGGTGACGGGGTCAGAGACCCAGTACTTC.

Here the CDR3 reads CASSPNPLAGGRGETQYF. CDR3 DNA: TGTGCCAGCTCACCAAACCCCTTAGCGGGGGGGCGTGGAGAGACCCAGTACTTC. V is TRBV18 and J is TRBJ2-5, with TRBD2 matching 11 bases. The CDR3 totals 18 residues. CDR1 is KGHSH, CDR2 LQKENI, per germline. V shed 2 bases, J shed 4 bases, and the junction held 12 bases outside the gene matches.

The chain joins TRBV2 to TRBJ1-2; D unresolved. The CDR3 has 16 amino acids. Germline V gives CDR1 SNHLY, CDR2 FYNNEI. V gave up 4 bases and J gave up 3 bases, with 18 bases separating them. The CDR3 loop reads CASSVLRAMADYGYTF. In nucleotides, the CDR3 is TGTGCCAGCAGTGTCCTGAGGGCTATGGCCGACTATGGCTACACCTTC.

This chain joins TRBV7-3 and TRBJ1-2; 7 bases line up with TRBD1. The CDR3 spans 13 residues. Looked up from germline, CDR1 is SGHTA and CDR2 is FQGTGA. The ends lost 5 bases at V and 6 bases at J; junction bases unmatched: 6. The CDR3 sequence is CASSKFGTDGYTF. The CDR3 bases are TGTGCCAGCAGCAAATTCGGGACAGATGGCTACACCTTC.

This clone was recorded once. V gene TRBV21-1 combines with J gene TRBJ1-5. TRBV21-1 is listed as a pseudogene. The CDR3 contains 16 residues. The CDR3 sequence is CASSKGRRKSNQPQHF. As DNA, the CDR3 is TGTGCCAGCAGCAAAGGACGGAGAAAGAGCAATCAGCCCCAGCATTTT.

This rearrangement joins TRBV24-1 to TRBJ1-2, with 8 bases identical to TRBD1. The CDR3 runs 14 residues. The trim removed 3 bases at V and 4 bases at J, leaving 3 bases unmatched. The germline V gene has CDR1 KGHDR and CDR2 SFDVKD. In DNA, the CDR3 is TGTGCCACCAGTGATCCCGGACAGGGCTATGGCTACACCTTC. Translating it yields CATSDPGQGYGYTF.

The rearrangement links TRBV18 to TRBJ1-1; the match to TRBD1 covers 8 bases. This CDR3 is built from 14 residues. Per germline, CDR1 KGHSH and CDR2 LQKENI. V was clipped by 5 bases and J by 4 bases; unmatched bases: 6. For the CDR3, the DNA is TGTGCCAGCTCAACAGGACAGGGTGCCACTGAAGCTTTCTTT. It translates to CASSTGQGATEAFF.

The J gene is TRBJ2-4, the V gene TRBV5-1; D is possibly TRBD1 (7 bases). This CDR3 contains 13 residues. Germline CDR1 is SGHRS and CDR2 is YFSETQ. Trimming stripped 5 bases from V and 8 bases from J, with 14 bases between. CDR3 DNA sequence: TGCGCCAGCAGGGGAGGAACAGGGGACATTCAGTACTTC. Protein sequence: CASRGGTGDIQYF.

The CDR3 region is CASSIRGGGQNIQYF. CDR3 nucleotide sequence: TGTGCCAGTAGTATAAGGGGGGGCGGGCAAAACATTCAGTACTTC. The chain combines TRBV19 with TRBJ2-4, with D maybe TRBD2 (7 bases). The germline V gene has CDR1 LNHDA and CDR2 SQIVND (reference sequence). The CDR3 contains 15 residues. The V and J ends lost 2 bases and 5 bases respectively, with 13 bases between them. The variable domain in full, completed from reference TRBV19 and TRBJ2-4, reads DGGITQSPKYLFRKEGQNVTLSCEQNLNHDAMYWYRQDPGQGLRLIYYSQIVNDFQKGDIAEGYSVSREKKESFPLTVTSAQKNPTAFYLCASSIRGGGQNIQYFGAGTRLSVL.

The rearrangement links TRBV19 to TRBJ1-1; D is unclear. Germline V lookup: CDR1 LNHDA, CDR2 SQIVND (reference sequence). V was clipped by 9 bases and J by 1 base, with 12 bases between them. The CDR3 is made up of 13 amino acids. This CDR3 is CASTSGGNTEAFF. CDR3 sequence (DNA): TGTGCCAGCACCTCGGGTGGGAACACTGAAGCTTTCTTT. Supplemented by reference TRBV19 and TRBJ1-1, the full variable domain reads DGGITQSPKYLFRKEGQNVTLSCEQNLNHDAMYWYRQDPGQGLRLIYYSQIVNDFQKGDIAEGYSVSREKKESFPLTVTSAQKNPTAFYLCASTSGGNTEAFFGQGTRLTVV.

The chain has TRBV28 and TRBJ2-7; 8 positions agree with TRBD2. This CDR3 is 16 amino acids long. Germline trimming cut 2 bases from V and 2 bases from J; bases unmatched to any gene: 8. CDR1 and CDR2 (germline): MDHEN, SYDVKM. CDR3 sequence reads: CASSLAGLGLTYEQYF. CDR3 coding DNA: TGTGCCAGCAGTTTAGCGGGACTAGGGTTAACCTACGAGCAGTACTTC.

V gene TRBV14 combines with J gene TRBJ2-7; 9 bases map to TRBD1. The germline CDR1 and CDR2 sequences are SGHDN and FVKESK. Trimming removed 1 base from V and 5 bases from J; junction bases left unmatched: 9. This CDR3 comprises 16 residues. The CDR3 is CASSQGWGQGTHEQYF. CDR3 nucleotides: TGTGCCAGCAGCCAAGGGTGGGGACAGGGCACCCACGAGCAGTACTTC.

The chain has TRBV11-2 and TRBJ2-2; a possible D gene is TRBD2 (7 bases). The V end was cut by 0 bases, the J end by 8 bases, with 19 bases between. Germline loops: CDR1 SGHAT, CDR2 FQNNGV. The CDR3 runs to 17 residues. CDR3 nucleotide sequence: TGTGCCAGCAGCTTAGATCCGATACGGGGGGCGAGAGGGGAGCTGTTTTTT. This codes for CASSLDPIRGARGELFF.

This chain joins TRBV27 and TRBJ1-1; tentative D call: TRBD1 (6 bases). CDR3 length: 14 amino acids. Germline-derived CDR1 and CDR2 are MNHEY and SMNVEV (reference sequence). The V end lost 8 bases, the J end lost 3 bases, and 16 bases lay between the germline ends. For the CDR3, the DNA is TGTGCCAGCGGACACAGGGCACGGGACACTGAAGCTTTCTTT. Protein product: CASGHRARDTEAFF.

V and J are TRBV18 and TRBJ1-4, with 8 bases fitting TRBD1. V dropped 6 bases and J dropped 8; count of bases not matched to a gene: 5. Germline V lookup: CDR1 KGHSH, CDR2 LQKENI. CDR3 length: 13 amino acids. CDR3 bases: TGTGCCAGCTCGCAGGGGGCGCTGGAAAAACTGTTTTTT. Residues: CASSQGALEKLFF.

The V and J genes are TRBV12-2 and TRBJ1-6; the table's TRBD1 call for D was not verified on the DNA. TRBV12-2 is a documented pseudogene. The CDR3 totals 19 residues. CDR3 residues: CASRLLHQGASSYNSPLHF. CDR3 DNA sequence: TGTGCAAGTCGCTTACTGCATCAGGGTGCGAGCTCCTATAATTCACCCCTCCACTTT.

The rearrangement joins TRBV28 to TRBJ1-2, with D possibly being TRBD1 (5 bases). CDR3 length: 12 residues. Trimming took 3 bases from V and 5 from J, leaving 7 bases between them. CDR1 and CDR2 from the germline V gene are MDHEN and SYDVKM. CDR3 sequence: CASSFREYGYTF. DNA for the CDR3: TGTGCCAGCAGTTTCAGGGAATATGGCTACACCTTC.

The genes are TRBV7-8 and TRBJ2-2; the D gene is possibly TRBD2 (7 bases). Trimming left V 4 bases short and J 5 bases short, with 17 bases between. The CDR3 totals 16 residues. Germline V gives CDR1 SGHVS, CDR2 FQNEAQ. The CDR3 region has the DNA TGTGCCAGCAGCTCTTCCCGGGGGGCAGGTACCGGGGAGCTGTTTTTT. As protein: CASSSSRGAGTGELFF.